This TCR beta chain emerged from a study of T cells in Graves' hyperthyroidism and ophthalmopathy. TCR beta CDR3 sequences were amplified from RNA transcripts. HTBI primers were employed in a first-round RT-PCR of the TCR CDR3. TCRdb used MiXCR to reprocess the multiplex PCR reads, holding one entry per CDR3 protein. The sample has roughly 740,000 distinct CDR3 sequences, roughly 17% seen once; the top ten hold under 8.5%. From germline, CDR1 is SGDLS and CDR2 YYNGEE. V was cut by 0 bases and J by 3 bases, with 16 bases left in between. This CDR3 is 16 amino acids long. In this sample, this clonotype turned up a few times.

The sample comprised blood. The chain joins TRBV9 to TRBJ2-7; D is ambiguous. The TCR sequence derives from a man between 18 and 35 years old with Graves' hyperthyroidism. CDR3: CASSVEGSYPNYEQYF. Here the CDR3 DNA reads TGTGCCAGCAGCGTAGAAGGGTCCTACCCAAACTACGAGCAGTACTTC.